These 30 T cell receptor beta chains were sequenced from one sample in a study of OX40 agonist ivuxolimab in advanced cancers. Receptor libraries were prepared by the immunoSEQ multiplex PCR assay. In its TCRdb copy, this immuneACCESS table keeps in-frame sequences only and misses some clones. Where compared with another copy, unresolved V genes explain less than half of these, and the others have no known cause. The sample table shows roughly 50,000 clones, and 80% to 95% are seen once. Clones ranked in the top ten supply roughly 6.3% of the sample. The sequenced sample was CD4+ or CD8+ T cells sorted from blood, obtained in a trial of the OX40 agonist ivuxolimab. The receptors were gathered from an adult with an advanced solid tumor such as melanoma, head and neck, liver or kidney cancer.

V and J are TRBV7-3 and TRBJ2-1, with 8 bases fitting TRBD1. The V and J ends lost 4 bases and 8 bases, in that order; junction bases with no gene match: 10. This CDR3 comprises 15 residues. The germline V gene encodes CDR1 SGHTA and CDR2 FQGTGA. In nucleotides, the CDR3 is TGTGCCAGCAGCTATTCGGGACAGGAGGGAGATGAGCAGTTCTTC. This gives the protein CASSYSGQEGDEQFF.

As for this clone: The sample holds other DNA sequences that translate to the same CDR3. The V call is TRBV15, the J call TRBJ1-5, with a weak D call TRBD1 (5 bases). CDR1 and CDR2 from the germline V gene are LNHNV and YYDKDF (reference sequence). V shed 0 bases and J shed 2 bases, with 5 bases lying between them. The length of the CDR3 is 14 residues. CDR3 DNA: TGTGCCACCAGCAGAGACAGGGGCAATCAGCCCCAGCATTTT. This encodes CATSRDRGNQPQHF.

The chain carries TRBV10-3 and TRBJ2-5; TRBD1 matches at 7 bases. The length of the CDR3 is 15 residues. The V gene's germline CDR1 is ENHRY and CDR2 SYGVKD. V dropped 6 bases and J dropped 2; count of bases not matched to a gene: 9. CDR3 protein: CAIRAYTGEQETQYF. Written as DNA, the CDR3 is TGTGCCATCAGGGCGTATACAGGGGAACAAGAGACCCAGTACTTC.

V usage is TRBV27 and J usage is TRBJ2-5; 8 nucleotides line up with TRBD2. Germline V gives CDR1 MNHEY, CDR2 SMNVEV (reference sequence). The V segment lost 0 bases and the J segment 7 bases; nucleotides outside the gene matches: 10. The CDR3 totals 16 residues. The CDR3 DNA is TGTGCCAGCAGTTTATCAGGAGGGGTCGGGAGGGGGACCCAGTACTTC. This codes for CASSLSGGVGRGTQYF.

This chain connects TRBV5-3 to TRBJ2-7; D possibly corresponds to TRBD2 (6 bases). TRBV5-3 is reported as an ORF; its role is uncertain. V lost 4 bases and J lost 0, with 14 bases in between. CDR3 length: 15 residues. The chain's CDR3 is CARSPRGGRSYEQYF. The CDR3 coding sequence is TGTGCCAGAAGCCCGCGGGGCGGGCGCTCCTACGAGCAGTACTTC.

This chain links TRBV7-9 with TRBJ2-7; 9 nucleotides match TRBD2. The CDR3 consists of 15 residues. The V and J ends lost 0 bases and 6 bases, in that order; junction bases with no gene match: 6. Germline CDR1 reads SEHNR; CDR2 reads FQNEAQ (reference sequence). The CDR3 DNA reads as TGTGCCAGCAGCTTAGCGGTAGCGGGGGCGGGCGAGCAGTACTTC. This codes for CASSLAVAGAGEQYF.

CDR3 nucleotide sequence: TGTGCCAGCAGTGAAGCAACTCCGGGACTCTTCCTCCACGAGCAGTACGTC. Residues: CASSEATPGLFLHEQYV. This chain joins TRBV6-1 and TRBJ2-7; possible D gene TRBD2, 6 bases. V lost 0 bases to trimming and J lost 5 bases, with 20 bases between them. Germline V lookup: CDR1 MNHNS, CDR2 SASEGT. The CDR3 runs to 17 residues.

The gene calls are TRBV27 and TRBJ1-2, with D maybe TRBD1 (6 bases). Trimming took 4 bases from V and 0 from J, leaving 15 bases between them. The CDR3 runs 16 residues. Germline V lookup: CDR1 MNHEY, CDR2 SMNVEV (reference sequence). The CDR3 bases are TGTGCCAGCAGTTACCGGGGACACTCTCCTAACTATGGCTACACCTTC. Translating gives CASSYRGHSPNYGYTF.

This chain links TRBV2 with TRBJ2-7, with 7 positions matching TRBD1. The length of the CDR3 is 14 residues. Germline CDR1 is SNHLY and CDR2 is FYNNEI. Trimming at V came to 7 bases and at J to 3 bases, leaving 9 bases not matched to a gene. The CDR3: CASIGRDSNYEQYV. The CDR3, as DNA: TGTGCCAGCATTGGCCGGGACAGTAACTACGAGCAGTACGTC.

This chain joins TRBV2 and TRBJ1-1; D is unclear. The CDR3 is 15 residues long. V lost 8 bases, J lost 3 bases, and 19 bases lay in between. Germline CDR1 SNHLY, CDR2 FYNNEI. The CDR3 reads CASVPGFSRHTEAFF. CDR3 nucleotide sequence: TGTGCCAGCGTCCCGGGTTTTTCGAGACACACTGAAGCTTTCTTT.

The chain recombines TRBV5-4 with TRBJ1-6, with a tentative D call TRBD1 (6 bases). CDR3 length equals 15 residues. Germline-derived CDR1 and CDR2 are SGHNT and YYREEE (reference sequence). V lost 1 base, J lost 11 bases, and 16 bases lay in between. The CDR3 DNA reads as TGTGCCAGCAGCTTGATCCAGGACAGTGAGGCACCCCTCCACTTT. Its translation: CASSLIQDSEAPLHF.

This chain uses TRBV6-6 with TRBJ2-2; D not certain. Germline V lookup: CDR1 MNHNY, CDR2 SVGAGI (reference sequence). V gave up 6 bases and J gave up 0 bases, with 11 bases separating them. The CDR3 covers 15 residues. CDR3 region: CASRNWNTNTGELFF. For the CDR3, the DNA is TGTGCCAGCAGAAACTGGAACACGAACACCGGGGAGCTGTTTTTT.

V gene TRBV10-3 combines with J gene TRBJ2-7, with 11 bases that match TRBD1. The V and J ends lost 2 bases and 5 bases, in that order; junction bases with no gene match: 5. Germline V gene data show CDR1 as ENHRY and CDR2 as SYGVKD. The CDR3 totals 15 residues. Here the CDR3 DNA reads TGTGCCATCAGTGAGGGACAGGGGGCCAGGAACGAGCAGTACGTC. Its translation is CAISEGQGARNEQYV.

The chain carries TRBV4-1 and TRBJ2-7; 9 positions match TRBD1. The V and J ends lost 0 bases and 3 bases, in that order; junction bases with no gene match: 6. Germline CDR1 is MGHRA and CDR2 is YSYEKL. The CDR3 consists of 16 residues. In nucleotides, the CDR3 is TGCGCCAGCAGCCAAGAGGTCGGGACAGGGTTCTACGAGCAGTACTTC. It is translated as CASSQEVGTGFYEQYF.

This chain links TRBV27 with TRBJ2-7; D is possibly TRBD1 (5 bases). CDR3 length: 13 residues. Trimming stripped 5 bases from V and 0 bases from J, with 8 bases between. Germline V gene sequence: CDR1 MNHEY, CDR2 SMNVEV (reference sequence). CDR3 loop: CASSQDISYEQYF. The CDR3 region has the DNA TGTGCCAGCAGTCAGGACATCTCCTACGAGCAGTACTTC.

The chain recombines TRBV5-4 with TRBJ1-4, with 9 nucleotides matching TRBD1. After removal of 4 bases from V and 11 bases from J, the junction contained 9 bases not matched to a gene. This CDR3 region has 14 residues. From germline, CDR1 is SGHNT and CDR2 YYREEE (reference sequence). The CDR3 is CASSPGTGFRKLFF. The CDR3 DNA reads TGTGCCAGCAGCCCCGGGACAGGGTTTCGGAAACTGTTTTTT.

This chain joins TRBV30 and TRBJ1-2; no clear D. Deletions cut 3 bases from V and 8 bases from J, with 22 bases between. The CDR3 covers 15 residues. Germline V CDR1 and CDR2: GTSNPN, SVGIG (reference sequence). CDR3 amino acids: CAWRGRTFAPKGYTF. The CDR3 region has the DNA TGTGCCTGGAGGGGTAGGACGTTCGCCCCTAAGGGCTACACCTTC.

A single count supports this clone. The V call is TRBV28, the J call TRBJ1-5; no firm D call. This CDR3 has 15 amino acids. CDR1 MDHEN and CDR2 SYDVKM come from the germline V gene. V lost 3 bases, J lost 0 bases, and 9 bases lay in between. CDR3 in amino acids: CASSLYRNSNQPQHF. DNA for the CDR3: TGTGCCAGCAGTTTGTACAGAAATAGCAATCAGCCCCAGCATTTT.

A remark on this clone: The sample carries other DNA sequences with the same CDR3. The rearrangement joins TRBV4-1 to TRBJ1-5, with D possibly matching TRBD1 (5 bases). The V gene lost 0 bases and the J gene lost 7 bases, with 10 bases spanning the gap. The CDR3 is made up of 14 amino acids. Germline V CDR1 and CDR2: MGHRA, YSYEKL. CDR3 sequence reads: CASSQEREGQPQHF. The CDR3 DNA is TGCGCCAGCAGCCAAGAAAGGGAGGGGCAGCCCCAGCATTTT.

As to this clone: Germline is not matched at one junction end, which may reflect a read error. V and J are TRBV6-4 and TRBJ1-6; D possibly corresponds to TRBD1 (5 bases). CDR3 size: 15 residues. Looked up from germline, CDR1 is MRHNA and CDR2 is SNTAGT. The CDR3 DNA is TGTGCCAGCAGTGACAACGGGGGGGATAATTCACCTCTCCACTTT. This codes for CASSDNGGDNSPLHF.

This clone has a handful of counts. The gene calls are TRBV28 and TRBJ1-1; no reliable D call. Deletions cut 6 bases from V and 0 bases from J, with 14 bases between. Germline V gene data show CDR1 as MDHEN and CDR2 as SYDVKM. There are 15 residues in the CDR3. CDR3 DNA sequence: TGTGCCAGCAGCCTCACAGAGGTAATGAACACTGAAGCTTTCTTT. This encodes CASSLTEVMNTEAFF.

The chain joins TRBV9 to TRBJ2-1, with 8 positions matching TRBD1. The V and J ends lost 3 bases and 4 bases, in that order; junction bases with no gene match: 6. Per the germline V gene, CDR1 is SGDLS and CDR2 is YYNGEE. This CDR3 has 15 amino acids. In DNA form, the CDR3 reads TGTGCCAGCAGCGCCGGACAGGGACGATACAATGAGCAGTTCTTC. Amino acids: CASSAGQGRYNEQFF.

The CDR3 loop is CASSEGPLPTEKLFF. The CDR3 DNA sequence: TGTGCCAGCAGCGAGGGACCTCTCCCGACTGAAAAACTGTTTTTT. The chain couples TRBV7-9 to TRBJ1-4; D might be TRBD1 (5 bases). CDR1 and CDR2 from the germline V gene are SEHNR and FQNEAQ (reference sequence). The V and J ends lost 5 bases and 7 bases respectively, with 17 bases between them. The CDR3 is made up of 15 amino acids.

The rearrangement joins TRBV4-1 to TRBJ1-1; possibly TRBD1 for D (5 bases). Germline V gene lookup returns CDR1 MGHRA and CDR2 YSYEKL. This CDR3 region has 17 residues. Trimming removed 0 bases at V and 0 bases at J, with 14 bases between. The CDR3 bases are TGCGCCAGCAGCCAAGATTTGGGGGGTTTGATGAACACTGAAGCTTTCTTT. Protein: CASSQDLGGLMNTEAFF.

This clone was seen more than once but under ten times. The chain joins TRBV6-5 to TRBJ1-2; D gene unclear. The V end lost 6 bases, the J end lost 3 bases, and 11 bases lay between the germline ends. This CDR3 is 13 amino acids long. Germline V lookup: CDR1 MNHEY, CDR2 SVGAGI. This CDR3 is CASRMGIDYGYTF. The CDR3 DNA follows: TGTGCCAGCAGAATGGGAATTGACTATGGCTACACCTTC.

This chain uses TRBV6-5 with TRBJ2-1; no clear D. Germline assignment: CDR1 MNHEY and CDR2 SVGAGI. This CDR3 is 13 amino acids long. V was cut by 5 bases and J by 4 bases, with 9 bases left in between. The chain's CDR3 is CASSPLGYNEQFF. CDR3 DNA: TGTGCCAGCAGTCCCCTAGGTTACAATGAGCAGTTCTTC.

V gene TRBV7-9 combines with J gene TRBJ1-1; D is unclear. CDR3 size: 15 residues. The germline V gene has CDR1 SEHNR and CDR2 FQNEAQ (reference sequence). Trimming left V 2 bases short and J 4 bases short, with 14 bases between. CDR3 region: CASSLFREESTEAFF. The CDR3 nucleotides are TGTGCCAGCAGCTTATTTAGGGAAGAAAGCACTGAAGCTTTCTTT.

This clone was counted a few times. The chain has TRBV6-4 and TRBJ2-2; the D gene is possibly TRBD2 (6 bases). CDR3 length: 14 residues. The V end was cut by 3 bases, the J end by 1 base, with 6 bases between. The germline V gene encodes CDR1 MRHNA and CDR2 SNTAGT. CDR3: CASSERGNTGELFF. CDR3 sequence (DNA): TGTGCCAGCAGTGAGCGGGGGAACACCGGGGAGCTGTTTTTT.

V and J are TRBV6-6 and TRBJ2-1, with 7 bases aligning to TRBD1. This CDR3 region has 14 residues. CDR1 and CDR2 (germline): MNHNY, SVGAGI (reference sequence). V shed 2 bases, J shed 5 bases, and the junction held 3 bases outside the gene matches. CDR3 in amino acids: CASSYGQDNNEQFF. The CDR3 bases are TGTGCCAGCAGTTACGGACAGGACAACAATGAGCAGTTCTTC.

The V gene is TRBV6-1, the J gene TRBJ2-5; D uncertain. CDR1 is MNHNS and CDR2 is SASEGT in the germline V gene. The CDR3 covers 13 residues. Trimming took off 3 bases at V and 2 bases at J, with 7 bases between the two ends. The CDR3 coding sequence is TGTGCCAGCAGTGAGGGCAGACAAGAGACCCAGTACTTC. Its translation: CASSEGRQETQYF.